This T cell receptor (beta chain) appears in the sequencing data of a study of esophageal squamous cell carcinoma tumors (dated by TCRdb to the early 2020s). At the level of the whole study: Immuno relation high and low groups were defined by principal component analysis with K-means clustering applied to immunohistochemical T-cell and checkpoint marker values. The nine to eleven cases yielded 1,671,742 total TCRalpha reads and around 1,300,000 total TCRbeta reads, of which about 30,000 and 38,000, respectively, were unique. TCR sequencing was performed on ten or so patients, consisting of five randomly selected high immuno relation cases and five background-matched low immuno relation cases. The study aimed to assess TCR repertoire diversity and shared TCR repertoires of T cells within the tumor environment of esophageal squamous cell carcinoma. The wider cohort included approximately 53 esophageal squamous cell carcinoma patients in Japan who were treated with surgery, of whom about 20 were high and around 30 were low immuno relation cases. Findings and caveats that apply to the study as a whole: TCR repertoire analysis included only a few cases, and CDR3 clonotype-level investigation was not performed. Because TCRalpha and TCRbeta chains were sequenced separately, chain pairing and recognized antigens remained unknown. Total TCR repertoire counts did not differ between groups, but significant repertoire counts were higher in the high immuno relation group. Over 26 TRAV|TRAJ and around 24 TRBV|TRBJ combinations appeared shared among high immuno relation cases, including TRAV13-1|TRAJ22 and TRBV7-9|TRBJ2-7. Of the roughly 9 cases, a few showed one dominant TCRalpha VJ recombination along with apparently reduced TCRalpha diversity. Given the large variation in the TCRalphabeta repertoire, shared V|J recombination candidates may have been selected by chance.

Relative to its sample, this clonotype is medium-sized (0.01 to 0.1%). What antigen it recognizes has not been identified. No much larger clonotype is one base removed from it; base qualities were not supplied. Library generation was performed with 5' RACE. PCR with KAPA HiFi used TCRalpha or TCRbeta constant-region primers plus a P20EA primer, followed by nested second PCR with CA2 or CB2. TCR genes were amplified by unbiased adaptor ligation RT-PCR, with reverse transcription by Superscript III and a polyT18-containing BSL-18E primer. Once second-strand synthesis and blunting were done, the P10EA/P20EA adaptor was ligated onto the 5' end of the cDNA, and NotI digestion came next. The first and second PCRs ran approximately 22 cycles of 98°C for 20 s, 65°C for 30 s and 72°C for 1 min. The Nextera XT Index kit v2 Set A was used to index the amplicons, which were then pooled in equimolar amounts and quantified with a Qubit 2.0 Fluorometer. Sequencing was carried out on the Illumina MiSeq platform with 2x300 bp paired-end reads. Under the source paper's analysis protocol: Repertoire Genesis software ver.1.0 assigned each read to V and J genes according to the highest identity with IMGT reference sequences. CDR3 was defined as the region from Cys104 to Phe118 plus Gly119 and was translated, and unique sequence reads were defined by distinct V, J and CDR3 amino acids. Shared V|J combinations were chosen if significant in both a Fisher's exact test in edgeR and a Mann Whitney U test. After singletons were removed and 500 repertoire combinations were bootstrapped, the repertoire dissimilarity index was calculated using the R rdi package. The public reads were quality trimmed at Q25 with fastp and then assembled into clones with MiXCR by TCRdb, keeping productive beta chains. One record per CDR3 amino acid sequence lists the most common genes and DNA. TCRdb assigned the V and J calls; the authors' analysis was not used. This sample gives around 5,000 distinct CDR3 sequences in total; under 25% of them show up just once. The ten biggest clones cover less than 35% of the sample.

CDR1 and CDR2 are drawn from the germline V gene (reference sequence): SEHNR, FQNEAQ. V is cut back by 2 bases and J by 3 bases, with 7 bases in the junction unmatched. From the cysteine up to the phenylalanine, the CDR3 has a length of 16 residues. Kept here is only the CDR3 DNA, which spans 48 bases and is read in frame from base 1. Anyone who had received neoadjuvant chemotherapy or who was missing clinical information was not enrolled. The TCR-sequenced cases shown were male, and subtotal esophagectomy with 2- or 3-field lymphadenectomy was performed in the TCR-sequenced cases shown. RNA was isolated from bulk tumor tissue sections using a Qiagen AllPrep kit, and no T-cell sorting was performed. Small sections of surgically resected tumor tissue were kept in RNAlater reagent at -80 degrees C until RNA was extracted.

This TCR derives from a man between 45 and 85 years old with esophageal squamous cell carcinoma. Sequencing used tumor tissue. The sequence links TRBV7-9 to TRBJ2-5; a stretch of 9 junction bases matches TRBD2. CDR3 protein: CASSLSAGGPEETQYF. The nucleotide sequence is given as TGTGCCAGCAGCTTATCGGCGGGAGGGCCAGAAGAGACCCAGTACTTC.